Included here is one T cell receptor beta chain sequence, with context. Its antigen target is currently unknown. No base quality values were provided; no much bigger clone lies one nucleotide off. TCRbeta CDR3 regions were amplified from genomic DNA by means of the immunoSEQ Assay, a bias-controlled multiplex PCR. On the authors' methods: Within the assay, amplification of reference gene primers was used to estimate how many nucleated cells each sample contained. Sequence reads were collapsed and filtered to measure the absolute abundance of every unique TCRbeta CDR3 rearrangement. For each sample, productive Simpson clonality was calculated as the square root of Simpson's diversity index across productive rearrangements. TCRdb provides this immuneACCESS table in a form limited to in-frame rearrangements. Some clones are lacking; in checked studies, under half of them reflect an unresolved V gene, and why the rest are absent is not known. The DNA gave D and trimming, while V, J and clone size come from that table. The sample records about 220,000 clones, roughly 80% of which are singletons. Approximately 6.6% of the sample is held by the ten biggest clonotypes.

The V and J ends are trimmed by 7 bases and 1 base, leaving 9 bases between them. The CDR3 numbers 13 residues from cysteine through phenylalanine. This entry keeps only the CDR3 DNA: 39 bases, framed from base 1. In the germline V gene, CDR1 corresponds to KGHDR and CDR2 to SFDVKD. The data belong to a study of blood T cell repertoires in COVID-19 (dated by TCRdb to between 2020 and 2021). With respect to the entire study: Collaborator samples came from the United States, Italy and Spain and covered acute and convalescent phases of COVID-19. The repertoires were released in a freely available public database meant as a resource for research on the immune response to SARS-CoV-2. The material from the prospective study consisted of cDNA or gDNA derived from T cells, B-cell-depleted T cells, or PBMCs. Nearly every sample came with metadata listing a de-identified subject ID, COVID-19 status, age in years and sex. Subjects who had been exposed to COVID-19, were actively infected with it, or had recovered from it provided the deeply sampled blood TCRbeta repertoires that made up the dataset. Samples were obtained from the ongoing ImmuneRACE study (first 160 participants) and from 950 to 1,500 subjects provided by 6 global collaborators. Where available, HLA class I and class II types were obtained from metadata supplied by the sample provider rather than from assay-based typing. General conclusions and limits of the study: Clinical and demographic metadata were provided uncurated, with the amount varying by source and participant.

Whole blood was collected in K2EDTA tubes by collaborating institutions according to the institutions' own protocols. Collaborator samples were shipped for TCRbeta analysis as frozen whole blood, isolated PBMCs, or DNA extracted from either sample type. The TCR was taken from a woman in her 70s with acute or convalescent COVID-19. The V and J genes are TRBV24-1 and TRBJ1-1, and perhaps TRBD1 as D gene, on 6 matching bases. Sequencing was carried out using peripheral blood. The DNA is TGTGCCACCAGCAGGGGTGGGAACACTGAAGCTTTCTTT. It specifies CATSRGGNTEAFF.